The 10 T cell receptor beta chains presented below share a single source sample, sequenced in a study of human T cells and chemical hapten exposure. TCRdb passed the RACE reads through MiXCR, listing each CDR3 protein once. Of 70,000 to 90,000 distinct CDR3 sequences in the sample, roughly a tenth were seen once. Time point defined: patch test 3, about 24 weeks after DPC sensitization. Treatment noted: therapeutic diphenylcyclopropenone sensitization with weekly scalp DPC. The source material was whole blood, sampled in connection with sensitization to the hapten diphenylcyclopropenone (DPC). The receptor source for this set is a woman aged 50 to 60 with alopecia areata. Some clones in this sample may be carry-over from other donors' samples.

This clonotype was recorded many times. The genes are TRBV11-3 and TRBJ2-7, with a weak D call TRBD2 (5 bases). CDR1 and CDR2 (germline): SGHNT, YENEEA. The V end was cut by 1 base, the J end by 2 bases, with 9 bases between. CDR3 length: 14 amino acids. CDR3 loop: CASSLAAATYEQYF. CDR3 DNA: TGTGCCAGCAGCTTAGCAGCGGCTACCTACGAGCAGTACTTC.

This clonotype turned up a few times. The rearrangement joins TRBV9 to TRBJ2-3; no definite D call. This CDR3 has 15 amino acids. Trimming took off 3 bases at V and 0 bases at J, with 11 bases between the two ends. Germline loops: CDR1 SGDLS, CDR2 YYNGEE. The CDR3 DNA sequence: TGTGCCAGCAGCGGGCCCCCCCTTAGCACAGATACGCAGTATTTT. Protein sequence: CASSGPPLSTDTQYF.

This clonotype was seen more than once but under ten times. The chain links TRBV5-4 to TRBJ1-4; 10 positions match TRBD1. The CDR3 spans 15 residues. After removal of 3 bases from V and 7 bases from J, the junction contained 6 bases not matched to a gene. Germline values: CDR1 SGHNT, CDR2 YYREEE (reference sequence). CDR3 amino acids: CASSSQTGGGEKLFF. CDR3 nucleotides: TGTGCCAGCAGCTCTCAGACAGGGGGCGGTGAAAAACTGTTTTTT.

This clonotype was observed at least ten times. The chain couples TRBV7-8 to TRBJ2-7, with D unclear. V lost 4 bases and J 1 base, leaving 11 bases between the germline ends. The germline CDR1 and CDR2 sequences are SGHVS and FQNEAQ. The CDR3 runs to 14 residues. Here the CDR3 reads CASSSWTTSYEQYF. In DNA, the CDR3 is TGTGCCAGCAGCTCCTGGACCACATCCTACGAGCAGTACTTC.

This clonotype has at least ten counts. The chain has TRBV7-9 and TRBJ1-1, with 8 bases that match TRBD1. The germline V gene has CDR1 SEHNR and CDR2 FQNEAQ (reference sequence). The junction had 7 bases not matched to a gene; V was cut back by 4 bases and J by 3 bases. CDR3 size: 15 residues. The CDR3 region has the DNA TGTGCCAGCAGCTCAGGACAGGGAACCCACACTGAAGCTTTCTTT. It codes for CASSSGQGTHTEAFF.

This clonotype was seen more than once but under ten times. V usage is TRBV27 and J usage is TRBJ1-2, with TRBD1 identical over 9 bases. V dropped 3 bases and J dropped 6; count of bases not matched to a gene: 14. The germline CDR1 and CDR2 sequences are MNHEY and SMNVEV (reference sequence). This CDR3 comprises 17 residues. The CDR3 DNA sequence: TGTGCCAGCAGTTTCTCCCCCGGGACAGGGAGAATGCATGGCTACACCTTC. Residues: CASSFSPGTGRMHGYTF.

This clonotype occurred a few times. The gene calls are TRBV28 and TRBJ2-3; D ambiguous. CDR1 is MDHEN, CDR2 SYDVKM, per germline. The germline V and J ends were trimmed by 0 bases and 7 bases, with 5 bases remaining between them. The CDR3 is 12 residues long. Written as DNA, the CDR3 is TGTGCCAGCAGTTTATGGGAACATACGCAGTATTTT. This gives the protein CASSLWEHTQYF.

V gene TRBV6-5 combines with J gene TRBJ1-6; 9 bases map to TRBD1. The CDR3 runs 14 residues. With 5 bases clipped from V and 10 bases from J, the junction kept 6 bases outside the gene matches. Per the germline V gene, CDR1 is MNHEY and CDR2 is SVGAGI. CDR3 sequence (DNA): TGTGCCAGCAGTCCCACAGGGGGCGGGTCACCCCTCCACTTT. It yields the protein CASSPTGGGSPLHF.

This clonotype was detected many times. This chain joins TRBV20-1 and TRBJ2-7; 10 bases fit TRBD1. CDR1 and CDR2 from the germline V gene are DFQATT and SNEGSKA (reference sequence). This CDR3 comprises 16 residues. The J segment lost 4 bases and the V segment lost 0 bases, leaving 9 bases of the junction unmatched. The CDR3 protein is CSARDWLGQGTYEQYF. The CDR3 coding sequence is TGCAGTGCTAGAGATTGGCTGGGACAGGGGACTTACGAGCAGTACTTC.

This clonotype was seen a few times. The rearrangement uses TRBV10-3 and TRBJ2-7, with TRBD2 matching over 9 bases. V shed 8 bases and J 7 bases; nucleotides not matched to a gene: 9. From germline, CDR1 is ENHRY and CDR2 SYGVKD. This CDR3 has 13 amino acids. The chain's CDR3 is CAIGRLAEREQYF. CDR3 in DNA: TGTGCCATCGGTAGACTAGCGGAAAGGGAGCAGTACTTC.